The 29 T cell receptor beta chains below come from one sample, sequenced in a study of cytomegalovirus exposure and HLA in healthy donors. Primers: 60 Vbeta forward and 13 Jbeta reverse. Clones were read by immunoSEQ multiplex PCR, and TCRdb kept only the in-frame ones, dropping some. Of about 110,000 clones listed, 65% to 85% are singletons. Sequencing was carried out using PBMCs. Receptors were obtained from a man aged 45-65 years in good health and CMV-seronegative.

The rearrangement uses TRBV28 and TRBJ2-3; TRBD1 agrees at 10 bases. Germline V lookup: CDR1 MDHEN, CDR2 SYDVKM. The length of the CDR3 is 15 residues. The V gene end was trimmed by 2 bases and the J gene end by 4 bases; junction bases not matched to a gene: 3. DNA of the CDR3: TGTGCCAGCAGTTTAACCGGGACAGGGGCAGATACGCAGTATTTT. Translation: CASSLTGTGADTQYF.

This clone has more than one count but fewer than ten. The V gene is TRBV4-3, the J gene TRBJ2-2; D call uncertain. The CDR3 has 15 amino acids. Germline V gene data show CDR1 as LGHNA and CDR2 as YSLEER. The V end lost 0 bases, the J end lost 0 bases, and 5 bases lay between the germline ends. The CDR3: CASSQEGTNTGELFF. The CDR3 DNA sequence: TGCGCCAGCAGCCAAGAGGGCACGAACACCGGGGAGCTGTTTTTT.

The CDR3 region is CASSPLQGLVETQYF. The DNA of the CDR3 is TGTGCCAGCTCACCTCTACAGGGGTTGGTCGAGACCCAGTACTTC. The genes are TRBV18 and TRBJ2-5, with 7 bases that match TRBD1. The CDR3 is 15 residues long. CDR1 KGHSH and CDR2 LQKENI come from the germline V gene. V lost 3 bases, J lost 5 bases, and 9 bases stayed unmatched.

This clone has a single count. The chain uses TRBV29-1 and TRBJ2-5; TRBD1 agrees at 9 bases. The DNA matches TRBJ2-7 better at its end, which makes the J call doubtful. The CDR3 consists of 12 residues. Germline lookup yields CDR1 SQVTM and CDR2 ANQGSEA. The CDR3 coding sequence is TGCAGCGTAGGGGACAGGGAATACGAGCAGTACTTC. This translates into CSVGDREYEQYF.

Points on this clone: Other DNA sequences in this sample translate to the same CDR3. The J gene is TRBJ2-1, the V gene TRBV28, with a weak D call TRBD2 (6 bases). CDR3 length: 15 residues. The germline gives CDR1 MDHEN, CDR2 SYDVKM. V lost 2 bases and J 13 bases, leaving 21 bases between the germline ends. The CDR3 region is CASSLGRTGVGEQFF. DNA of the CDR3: TGTGCCAGCAGTTTAGGCAGGACGGGGGTGGGTGAACAGTTCTTC.

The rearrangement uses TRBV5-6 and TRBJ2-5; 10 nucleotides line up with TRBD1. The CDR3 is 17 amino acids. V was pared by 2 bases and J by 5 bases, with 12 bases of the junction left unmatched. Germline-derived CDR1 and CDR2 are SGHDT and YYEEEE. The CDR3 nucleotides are TGTGCCAGCAGCTTTACCGGACAGGGGGGGTTCTGGGAGACCCAGTACTTC. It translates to CASSFTGQGGFWETQYF.

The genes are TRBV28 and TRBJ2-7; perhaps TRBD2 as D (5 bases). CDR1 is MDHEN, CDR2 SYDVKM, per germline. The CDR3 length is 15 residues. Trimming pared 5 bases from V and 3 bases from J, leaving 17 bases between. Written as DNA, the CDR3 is TGTGCCAGCAGTCCTCAGACTACTCTAAGCTACGAGCAGTACTTC. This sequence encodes CASSPQTTLSYEQYF.

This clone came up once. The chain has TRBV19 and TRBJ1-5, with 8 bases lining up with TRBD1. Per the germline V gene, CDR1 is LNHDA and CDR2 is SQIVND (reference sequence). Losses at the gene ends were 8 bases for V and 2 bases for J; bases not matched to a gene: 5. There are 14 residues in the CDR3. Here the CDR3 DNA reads TGTGCCAGTGCGCCAGGGGGCGGCAATCAGCCCCAGCATTTT. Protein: CASAPGGGNQPQHF.

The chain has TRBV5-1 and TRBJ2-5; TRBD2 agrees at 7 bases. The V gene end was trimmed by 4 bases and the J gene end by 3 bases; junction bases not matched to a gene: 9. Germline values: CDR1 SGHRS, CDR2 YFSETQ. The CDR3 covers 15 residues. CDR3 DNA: TGCGCCAGCAGCCAGCAGGGACTACGGGAAGAGACCCAGTACTTC. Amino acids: CASSQQGLREETQYF.

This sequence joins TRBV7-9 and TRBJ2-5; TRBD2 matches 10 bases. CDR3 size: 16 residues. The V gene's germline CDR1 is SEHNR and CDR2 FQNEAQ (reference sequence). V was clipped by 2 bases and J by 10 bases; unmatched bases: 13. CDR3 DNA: TGTGCCAGCAGCTTACAGAGCGGGAGGGCCAGTAAGATCCAGTACTTC. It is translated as CASSLQSGRASKIQYF. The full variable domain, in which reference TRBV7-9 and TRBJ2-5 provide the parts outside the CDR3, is DTGVSQNPRHKITKRGQNVTFRCDPISEHNRLYWYRQTLGQGPEFLTYFQNEAQLEKSRLLSDRFSAERPKGSFSTLEIQRTEQGDSAMYLCASSLQSGRASKIQYFGPGTRLLVL.

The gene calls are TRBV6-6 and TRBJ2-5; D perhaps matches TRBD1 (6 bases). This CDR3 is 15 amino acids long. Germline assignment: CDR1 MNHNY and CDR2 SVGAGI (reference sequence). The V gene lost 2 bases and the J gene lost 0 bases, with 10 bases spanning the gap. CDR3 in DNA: TGTGCCAGCAGTTACCTGAGGGGGTACCAAGAGACCCAGTACTTC. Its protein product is CASSYLRGYQETQYF.

This CDR3 reads CASSQFLPGTGAPGELFF. The CDR3 DNA reads TGTGCCAGCAGCCAATTTCTCCCCGGGACAGGGGCCCCCGGGGAGCTGTTTTTT. The chain is built from TRBV14 and TRBJ2-2; 10 positions agree with TRBD1. The V segment lost 2 bases and the J segment 6 bases; nucleotides outside the gene matches: 12. Germline-derived CDR1 and CDR2 are SGHDN and FVKESK. CDR3 length: 18 residues.

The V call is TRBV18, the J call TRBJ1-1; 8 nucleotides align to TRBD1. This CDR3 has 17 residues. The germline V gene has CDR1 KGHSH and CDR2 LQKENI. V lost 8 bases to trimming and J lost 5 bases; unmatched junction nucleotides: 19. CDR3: CASPPRRDRFWVTEAFF. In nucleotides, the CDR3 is TGTGCCAGCCCCCCTCGCCGGGACAGGTTTTGGGTGACTGAAGCTTTCTTT.

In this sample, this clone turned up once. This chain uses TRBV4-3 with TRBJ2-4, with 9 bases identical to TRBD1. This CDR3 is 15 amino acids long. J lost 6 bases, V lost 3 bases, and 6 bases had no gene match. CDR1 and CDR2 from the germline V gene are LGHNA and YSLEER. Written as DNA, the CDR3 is TGCGCCAGCAGCCAGACCGGGACAGGGAGAAACATTCAGTACTTC. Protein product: CASSQTGTGRNIQYF.

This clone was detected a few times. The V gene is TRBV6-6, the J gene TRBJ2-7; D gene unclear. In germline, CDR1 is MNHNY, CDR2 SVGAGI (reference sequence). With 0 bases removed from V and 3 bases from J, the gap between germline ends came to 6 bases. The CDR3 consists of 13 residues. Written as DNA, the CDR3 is TGTGCCAGCAGTTACTCTTCAATCTACGAGCAGTACTTC. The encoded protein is CASSYSSIYEQYF.

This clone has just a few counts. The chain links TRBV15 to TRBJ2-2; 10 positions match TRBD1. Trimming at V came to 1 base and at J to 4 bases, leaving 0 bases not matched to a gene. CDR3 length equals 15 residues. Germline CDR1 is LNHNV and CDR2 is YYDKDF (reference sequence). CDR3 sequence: CATSRGQGATGELFF. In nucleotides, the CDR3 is TGTGCCACCAGCAGAGGACAGGGGGCCACCGGGGAGCTGTTTTTT.

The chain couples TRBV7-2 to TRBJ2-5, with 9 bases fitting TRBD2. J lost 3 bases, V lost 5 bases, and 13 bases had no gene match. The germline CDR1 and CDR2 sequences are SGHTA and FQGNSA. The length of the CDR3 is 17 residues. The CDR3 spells CASSPGTRGRVEETQYF. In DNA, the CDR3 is TGTGCCAGCAGCCCGGGGACGCGCGGGAGGGTTGAAGAGACCCAGTACTTC.

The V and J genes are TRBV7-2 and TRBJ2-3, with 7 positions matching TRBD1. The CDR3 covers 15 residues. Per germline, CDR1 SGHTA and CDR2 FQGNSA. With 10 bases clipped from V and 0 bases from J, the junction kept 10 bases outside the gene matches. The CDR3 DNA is TGTGCCATAGGCCCAGGGGGACCAAGCACAGATACGCAGTATTTT. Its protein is CAIGPGGPSTDTQYF.

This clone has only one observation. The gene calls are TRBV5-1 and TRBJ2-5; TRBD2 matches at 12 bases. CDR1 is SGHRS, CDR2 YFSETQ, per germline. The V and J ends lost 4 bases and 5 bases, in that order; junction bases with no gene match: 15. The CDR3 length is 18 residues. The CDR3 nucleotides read TGCGCCAGCAGCCCTGGAGGACTAGCGGGGTCGGGTTGGGAGACCCAGTACTTC. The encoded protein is CASSPGGLAGSGWETQYF.

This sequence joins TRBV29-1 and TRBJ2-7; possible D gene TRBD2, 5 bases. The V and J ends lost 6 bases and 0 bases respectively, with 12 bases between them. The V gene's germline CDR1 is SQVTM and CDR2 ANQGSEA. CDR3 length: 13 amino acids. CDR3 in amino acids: CSVKPGSSYEQYF. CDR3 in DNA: TGCAGCGTCAAACCGGGAAGCTCCTACGAGCAGTACTTC.

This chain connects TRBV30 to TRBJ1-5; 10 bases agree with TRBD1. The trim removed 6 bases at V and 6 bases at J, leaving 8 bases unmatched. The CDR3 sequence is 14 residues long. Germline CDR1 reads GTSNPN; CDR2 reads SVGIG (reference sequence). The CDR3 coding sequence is TGTGCCTGCCAGACAGGGGGCGCGGGTCAGCCCCAGCATTTT. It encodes CACQTGGAGQPQHF.

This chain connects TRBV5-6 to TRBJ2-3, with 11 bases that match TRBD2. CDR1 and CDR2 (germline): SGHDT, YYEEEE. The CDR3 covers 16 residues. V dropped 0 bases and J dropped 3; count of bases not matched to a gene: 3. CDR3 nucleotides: TGTGCCAGCAGCTTGGGTTCTAGCGGGAGGACAGATACGCAGTATTTT. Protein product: CASSLGSSGRTDTQYF.

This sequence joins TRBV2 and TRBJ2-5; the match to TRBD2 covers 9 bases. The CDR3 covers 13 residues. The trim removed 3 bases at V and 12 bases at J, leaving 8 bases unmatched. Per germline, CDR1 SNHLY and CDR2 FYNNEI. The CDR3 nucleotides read TGTGCCAGCAGTGAGCGGGCGGGAGGGCCGAAGTACTTC. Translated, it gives CASSERAGGPKYF.

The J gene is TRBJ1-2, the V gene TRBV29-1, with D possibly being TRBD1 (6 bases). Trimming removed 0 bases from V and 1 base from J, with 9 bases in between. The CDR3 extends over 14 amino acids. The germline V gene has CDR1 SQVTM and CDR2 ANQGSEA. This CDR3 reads CSVEDRTDNYGYTF. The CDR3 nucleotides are TGCAGCGTTGAAGACCGGACAGATAACTATGGCTACACCTTC. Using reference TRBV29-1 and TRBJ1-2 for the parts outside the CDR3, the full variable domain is SAVISQKPSRDICQRGTSLTIQCQVDSQVTMMFWYRQQPGQSLTLIATANQGSEATYESGFVIDKFPISRPNLTFSTLTVSNMSPEDSSIYLCSVEDRTDNYGYTFGSGTRLTVV.

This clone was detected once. CDR3 DNA: TGTGCCAGCAGTAAGGGGGTTAGGGGTGAAAAACTGTTTTTT. Protein sequence: CASSKGVRGEKLFF. The chain recombines TRBV28 with TRBJ1-4; D possibly corresponds to TRBD1 (6 bases). The CDR3 loop spans 14 amino acids. Germline V gives CDR1 MDHEN, CDR2 SYDVKM. V gave up 5 bases and J gave up 7 bases, with 14 bases separating them.

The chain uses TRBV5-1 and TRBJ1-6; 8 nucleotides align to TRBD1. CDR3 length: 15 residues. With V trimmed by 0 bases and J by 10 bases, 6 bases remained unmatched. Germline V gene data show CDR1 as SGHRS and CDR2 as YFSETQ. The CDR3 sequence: CASSLGTGRESPLHF. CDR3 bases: TGCGCCAGCAGCTTGGGGACAGGGCGAGAGTCACCCCTCCACTTT.

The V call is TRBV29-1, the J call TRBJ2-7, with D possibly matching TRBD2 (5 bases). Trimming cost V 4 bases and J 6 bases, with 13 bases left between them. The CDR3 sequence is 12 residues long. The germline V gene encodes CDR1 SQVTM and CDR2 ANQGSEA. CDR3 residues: CSVGTPGVEQYF. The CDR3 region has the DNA TGCAGCGTTGGGACGCCCGGGGTCGAGCAGTACTTC.

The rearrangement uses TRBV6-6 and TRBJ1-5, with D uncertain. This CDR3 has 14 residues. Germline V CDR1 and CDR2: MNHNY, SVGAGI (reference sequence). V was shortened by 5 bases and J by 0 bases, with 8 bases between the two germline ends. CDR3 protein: CASSRASSNQPQHF. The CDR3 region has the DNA TGTGCCAGCAGTCGAGCTTCTAGCAATCAGCCCCAGCATTTT.

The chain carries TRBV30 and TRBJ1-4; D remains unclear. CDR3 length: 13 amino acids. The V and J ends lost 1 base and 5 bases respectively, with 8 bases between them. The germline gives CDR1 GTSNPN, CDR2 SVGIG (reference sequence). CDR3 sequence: CAWSDSRNEKLFF. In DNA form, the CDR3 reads TGTGCCTGGAGTGACTCCCGAAATGAAAAACTGTTTTTT.